This entry lists 21 T cell receptor beta chains sequenced from one sample in a study of blood T cell dynamics during melanoma immunotherapy. The assay was immunoSEQ multiplex PCR, and TCRdb's table has in-frame clones only and misses some. The table lists over 10,000 clones, under 90% of them singletons, with 3% to 4% in the top ten. This sample's time point: pre-treatment baseline. The sample was blood, taken from a patient treated with checkpoint blockade. These receptors originate from a human donor with melanoma.

The genes are TRBV9 and TRBJ2-1; weak D call: TRBD1 (6 bases). Germline-derived CDR1 and CDR2 are SGDLS and YYNGEE. This CDR3 region has 14 residues. Trimming cost V 0 bases and J 5 bases, with 9 bases left between them. The CDR3 nucleotides are TGTGCCAGCAGCGTAGAGACAGGCGACAATGAGCAGTTCTTC. Amino acids: CASSVETGDNEQFF.

The chain couples TRBV11-1 to TRBJ2-1, with TRBD2 identical over 9 bases. V lost 2 bases to trimming and J lost 0 bases; unmatched junction nucleotides: 2. The CDR3 covers 16 residues. Germline V gives CDR1 SGHAT, CDR2 FQDESV (reference sequence). The CDR3 DNA reads as TGTGCCAGCAGCTTACTAGCGGGGAGCTCCTACAATGAGCAGTTCTTC. Translated: CASSLLAGSSYNEQFF.

V is TRBV27 and J is TRBJ2-7; D may be TRBD1 (6 bases). Trimming cost V 0 bases and J 6 bases, with 15 bases left between them. The CDR3 length is 15 residues. In germline, CDR1 is MNHEY, CDR2 SMNVEV (reference sequence). CDR3 nucleotides: TGTGCCAGCAGTTTATCGGGGGCCAGGCGAACCGAGCAGTACTTC. Translated, it gives CASSLSGARRTEQYF.

This clone was seen once. V and J are TRBV2 and TRBJ2-1; a possible D gene is TRBD2 (5 bases). CDR1 and CDR2 (germline): SNHLY, FYNNEI. The ends were cut back, 4 bases at V and 6 bases at J, with 7 bases in the middle. The CDR3 extends over 12 amino acids. Here the CDR3 reads CASSGTSNEQFF. In nucleotides, the CDR3 is TGTGCCAGCAGTGGAACTAGCAATGAGCAGTTCTTC. The full variable domain, with the rest looked up from reference TRBV2 and TRBJ2-1, is EPEVTQTPSHQVTQMGQEVILRCVPISNHLYFYWYRQILGQKVEFLVSFYNNEISEKSEIFDDQFSVERPDGSNFTLKIRSTKLEDSAMYFCASSGTSNEQFFGPGTRLTVL.

This rearrangement joins TRBV10-1 to TRBJ2-1, with D maybe TRBD1 (6 bases). With 10 bases removed from V and 0 bases from J, the gap between germline ends came to 16 bases. Germline-derived CDR1 and CDR2 are WNHNN and SYGVQD (reference sequence). This CDR3 spans 15 amino acids. The CDR3 sequence: CAKDRAAYSYNEQFF. The CDR3 DNA reads as TGCGCCAAGGACAGAGCGGCATACTCCTACAATGAGCAGTTCTTC.

V and J are TRBV10-3 and TRBJ1-6; TRBD1 is a possible D gene (6 bases). Germline V gene lookup returns CDR1 ENHRY and CDR2 SYGVKD. V was trimmed by 8 bases and J by 4 bases, leaving 9 bases between them. The CDR3 length is 13 residues. CDR3 protein: CAIAGDYNSPLHF. CDR3 nucleotides: TGTGCCATCGCAGGGGATTATAATTCACCCCTCCACTTT.

This sequence joins TRBV9 and TRBJ2-3; D uncertain. Germline V lookup: CDR1 SGDLS, CDR2 YYNGEE. The germline V and J ends were trimmed by 2 bases and 2 bases, with 9 bases remaining between them. CDR3 size: 14 residues. CDR3 loop: CASSVDFSTDTQYF. In nucleotides, the CDR3 is TGTGCCAGCAGCGTTGACTTCTCCACAGATACGCAGTATTTT.

CDR3 sequence reads: CASSLTGQGGVGELFF. The CDR3 region has the DNA TGTGCCAGCTCACTAACGGGACAGGGAGGCGTCGGGGAGCTGTTTTTT. This chain connects TRBV18 to TRBJ2-2; TRBD1 aligns across 9 bases. CDR3 length: 16 residues. With V trimmed by 4 bases and J by 7 bases, 10 bases remained unmatched. CDR1 is KGHSH and CDR2 is LQKENI in the germline V gene.

The CDR3 spells CASSLQSTNEKLFF. The CDR3, as DNA: TGCGCCAGCAGCTTACAGAGTACTAATGAAAAACTGTTTTTT. The V gene is TRBV5-1, the J gene TRBJ1-4, with D unclear. Germline values: CDR1 SGHRS, CDR2 YFSETQ. The CDR3 length is 14 residues. V was clipped by 2 bases and J by 2 bases, with 7 bases between them. Filled out from reference TRBV5-1 and TRBJ1-4, the complete variable domain reads KAGVTQTPRYLIKTRGQQVTLSCSPISGHRSVSWYQQTPGQGLQFLFEYFSETQRNKGNFPGRFSGRQFSNSRSEMNVSTLELGDSALYLCASSLQSTNEKLFFGSGTQLSVL.

This rearrangement joins TRBV28 to TRBJ1-6; no reliable D call. Trimming pared 6 bases from V and 2 bases from J, leaving 8 bases between. The CDR3 is made up of 14 amino acids. CDR1 MDHEN and CDR2 SYDVKM come from the germline V gene. DNA for the CDR3: TGTGCCAGCAGGGGTGGCCCCTATAATTCACCCCTCCACTTT. This codes for CASRGGPYNSPLHF. Looking up the rest from reference TRBV28 and TRBJ1-6 gives the full variable domain: DVKVTQSSRYLVKRTGEKVFLECVQDMDHENMFWYRQDPGLGLRLIYFSYDVKMKEKGDIPEGYSVSREKKERFSLILESASTNQTSMYLCASRGGPYNSPLHFGNGTRLTVT.

The chain couples TRBV7-8 to TRBJ2-1; 10 bases match TRBD1. The CDR3 contains 17 residues. Germline CDR1 is SGHVS and CDR2 is FQNEAQ. V lost 5 bases to trimming and J lost 7 bases; unmatched junction nucleotides: 14. CDR3 sequence reads: CASSVRNRDRGRNEQFF. Written as DNA, the CDR3 is TGTGCCAGCAGCGTACGCAACCGGGACAGGGGACGGAATGAGCAGTTCTTC.

The chain employs TRBV7-2 and TRBJ2-5; D remains unclear. Germline CDR1 reads SGHTA; CDR2 reads FQGNSA. CDR3 length equals 15 residues. The germline V and J ends were trimmed by 1 base and 7 bases, with 16 bases remaining between them. The CDR3 spells CASSLEETSAATQYF. The CDR3 DNA follows: TGTGCCAGCAGCTTAGAGGAGACGTCTGCGGCGACCCAGTACTTC.

This chain uses TRBV13 with TRBJ2-5; the match to TRBD2 covers 11 bases. Germline loops: CDR1 PRHDT, CDR2 FYEKMQ (reference sequence). After removal of 5 bases from V and 5 bases from J, the junction contained 10 bases not matched to a gene. This CDR3 region has 16 residues. CDR3 sequence (DNA): TGTGCCAGCAGCCCCAGACTAGCGGGATCTGTGGAGACCCAGTACTTC. This sequence encodes CASSPRLAGSVETQYF.

This chain connects TRBV15 to TRBJ2-1, with 11 nucleotides matching TRBD2. Trimming cost V 0 bases and J 9 bases; bases outside gene matches: 4. The germline CDR1 and CDR2 sequences are LNHNV and YYDKDF (reference sequence). The CDR3 is 15 residues long. The CDR3 region has the DNA TGTGCCACCAGCAGAGATAGGCTAGCGGGAGGTGAGCAGTTCTTC. Protein product: CATSRDRLAGGEQFF.

This chain uses TRBV6-1 with TRBJ1-5; D possibly corresponds to TRBD1 (5 bases). CDR3 size: 18 residues. Germline CDR1 MNHNS, CDR2 SASEGT. V was trimmed by 2 bases and J by 1 base, leaving 18 bases between them. As DNA, the CDR3 is TGTGCCAGCAGTGAATTACGGGCGGGGGGGTACAGCAATCAGCCCCAGCATTTT. Amino acid sequence: CASSELRAGGYSNQPQHF.

V gene TRBV6-1 combines with J gene TRBJ2-5, with D perhaps given as TRBD1 or TRBD2 (5 bases each). The J call could be wrong; TRBJ2-7 is a better fit for the DNA end. CDR3 length: 18 residues. CDR1 MNHNS and CDR2 SASEGT come from the germline V gene. CDR3 nucleotides: TGTGCCAGCAGTGAAACCGTGCTGGGACGTACGATATCCTACGAGCAGTACTTC. This gives the protein CASSETVLGRTISYEQYF.

The V call is TRBV7-2, the J call TRBJ1-5; the D is unclear. Germline CDR1 and CDR2: SGHTA and FQGNSA. Trimming removed 5 bases at V and 7 bases at J, with 15 bases between. The CDR3 totals 14 residues. As DNA, the CDR3 is TGTGCCAGCAGCCCAGAGGCGACACTCCAGCCCCAGCATTTT. It is translated as CASSPEATLQPQHF. Filled out from reference TRBV7-2 and TRBJ1-5, the complete variable domain reads GAGVSQSPSNKVTEKGKDVELRCDPISGHTALYWYRQSLGQGLEFLIYFQGNSAPDKSGLPSDRFSAERTGGSVSTLTIQRTQQEDSAVYLCASSPEATLQPQHFGDGTRLSIL.

The chain links TRBV27 to TRBJ2-7; 12 bases map to TRBD1. The V gene end was trimmed by 5 bases and the J gene end by 5 bases; junction bases not matched to a gene: 4. The length of the CDR3 is 14 residues. CDR1 and CDR2 from the germline V gene are MNHEY and SMNVEV (reference sequence). CDR3 residues: CASSPGTGGHEQYF. The CDR3 DNA sequence: TGTGCCAGCAGTCCAGGGACAGGGGGCCACGAGCAGTACTTC.

The V gene is TRBV11-2, the J gene TRBJ1-2; D gene ambiguous. CDR3 size: 17 residues. CDR1 and CDR2 from the germline V gene are SGHAT and FQNNGV. The V end lost 4 bases, the J end lost 4 bases, and 22 bases lay between the germline ends. The CDR3 DNA is TGTGCCAGCAGCTGGCCAATTGAGACGGACGCTACCTATGGCTACACCTTC. This codes for CASSWPIETDATYGYTF.

The rearrangement links TRBV4-3 to TRBJ2-1, with D hard to call. Per the germline V gene, CDR1 is LGHNA and CDR2 is YSLEER. Trimming cost V 1 base and J 0 bases, with 13 bases left between them. This CDR3 comprises 17 residues. DNA for the CDR3: TGCGCCAGCAGCCAAGTCCTGGAGCTGAGCTCCTACAATGAGCAGTTCTTC. It specifies CASSQVLELSSYNEQFF.

This clone was counted only a few times. The CDR3 region has the DNA TGTGCCAGCAGCCAAGGAGCCGGAGGCTACACCTTC. Protein product: CASSQGAGGYTF. The V call is TRBV14, the J call TRBJ1-2; D remains ambiguous. The CDR3 contains 12 residues. Trimming removed 1 base from V and 8 bases from J, with 8 bases in between. Germline CDR1 and CDR2: SGHDN and FVKESK.